Below, 19 T cell receptor beta chains from the same sample are listed, as sequenced in a study of early T cells in non-severe SARS-CoV-2 infection. MiXCR, run by TCRdb on the 5' RACE reads, gives a single entry per CDR3 protein. Altogether 85,000 to 100,000 distinct CDR3 sequences are present, 11% being singletons, with the ten largest covering about 4.5%. The sample here was whole blood, taken at baseline. The receptors were gathered from an adult who was a healthcare worker with PCR-confirmed SARS-CoV-2 infection or an uninfected control (not recorded which).

This clonotype occurred many times. The chain links TRBV11-2 to TRBJ2-7, with D possibly matching TRBD1 (6 bases). Trimming took off 1 base at V and 3 bases at J, with 13 bases between the two ends. The CDR3 totals 15 residues. Germline V lookup: CDR1 SGHAT, CDR2 FQNNGV. CDR3 sequence: CASSLAGTTDYEQYF. Written as DNA, the CDR3 is TGTGCCAGCAGCTTAGCCGGGACAACTGACTACGAGCAGTACTTC.

This clonotype was recorded at least ten times. V gene TRBV10-1 combines with J gene TRBJ1-1; D possibly corresponds to TRBD1 (5 bases). V shed 4 bases and J shed 2 bases, with 11 bases lying between them. CDR3 length equals 14 residues. Per germline, CDR1 WNHNN and CDR2 SYGVQD (reference sequence). The CDR3 bases are TGCGCCAGCAGTGCAACAGGTGCCAACACTGAAGCTTTCTTT. Amino acid sequence: CASSATGANTEAFF.

This clonotype turned up a few times. The chain is built from TRBV29-1 and TRBJ2-4; 9 nucleotides align to TRBD1. V trimming: 6 bases; J trimming: 6 bases; junction bases outside the gene matches: 9. CDR3 length: 14 residues. Germline loops: CDR1 SQVTM, CDR2 ANQGSEA. CDR3: CSVAQGAGRNIQYF. As DNA, the CDR3 is TGCAGCGTAGCACAGGGGGCGGGGAGAAACATTCAGTACTTC.

A remark on this clonotype: A read error may produce the germline difference seen at one junction end. The chain recombines TRBV3-1 with TRBJ2-2; D might be TRBD2 (6 bases). Germline assignment: CDR1 LGHDT and CDR2 YNNKEL (reference sequence). This CDR3 region has 13 residues. The CDR3 nucleotides are TGTGCCAGCAGCCCCGGGGGAGGCGGGGAGCCGTTTTTT. It codes for CASSPGGGGEPFF.

This clonotype was observed a handful of times. The chain combines TRBV5-6 with TRBJ1-2, with 8 bases matching TRBD1. CDR3 length equals 15 residues. The V gene end was trimmed by 4 bases and the J gene end by 8 bases; junction bases not matched to a gene: 13. Germline V gives CDR1 SGHDT, CDR2 YYEEEE. CDR3 residues: CASSLWDRPLLGYTF. The CDR3 nucleotides read TGTGCCAGCAGCCTATGGGACAGGCCCCTCCTGGGCTACACCTTC.

This clonotype was detected only a few times. The rearrangement links TRBV12-3 or TRBV12-4 to TRBJ2-3, with TRBD2 matching 10 bases. The CDR3 totals 16 residues. V lost 6 bases and J lost 7; bases outside the gene matches: 13. CDR3 DNA: TGTGCCAGCAGCCCACCCCCAACTAGCGGGGCAAATACGCAGTATTTT. This sequence encodes CASSPPPTSGANTQYF.

This clonotype was counted between two and nine times. The chain couples TRBV19 to TRBJ2-1, with TRBD2 identical over 15 bases. Germline CDR1 and CDR2: LNHDA and SQIVND (reference sequence). J gave up 9 bases and V 5 bases, and 5 bases lay outside the gene matches. CDR3 length equals 15 residues. The CDR3 loop is CASSVGLAGGVEQFF. The CDR3 nucleotides read TGTGCCAGTAGTGTCGGACTAGCGGGAGGGGTTGAGCAGTTCTTC.

Many counts were recorded for this clonotype. The CDR3 bases are TGCGCCAGCAGCCAATCGGCGGGGCCGAACACTGAAGCTTTCTTT. It codes for CASSQSAGPNTEAFF. The rearrangement joins TRBV4-3 to TRBJ1-1, with D perhaps TRBD1 (5 bases). The germline V gene has CDR1 LGHNA and CDR2 YSLEER. The CDR3 extends over 15 amino acids. Deletions cut 2 bases from V and 1 base from J, with 11 bases between.

This clonotype has at least ten counts. The chain links TRBV19 to TRBJ2-2; D not certain. CDR1 LNHDA and CDR2 SQIVND come from the germline V gene (reference sequence). The length of the CDR3 is 15 residues. Trimming took off 3 bases at V and 6 bases at J, with 14 bases between the two ends. CDR3 bases: TGTGCCAGTAGTATTGTGGGAAGCACACCCGGGGAGCTGTTTTTT. This codes for CASSIVGSTPGELFF.

This clonotype has at least ten counts. The chain combines TRBV12-3 or TRBV12-4 with TRBJ2-1; D possibly uses TRBD1 or TRBD2 (6 bases each). There are 16 residues in the CDR3. Trimming took off 1 base at V and 0 bases at J, with 10 bases between the two ends. CDR3 in amino acids: CASSLGGRGSYNEQFF. For the CDR3, the DNA is TGTGCCAGCAGTTTAGGGGGGCGGGGCTCCTACAATGAGCAGTTCTTC.

The chain uses TRBV19 and TRBJ2-1, with D uncertain. This CDR3 has 13 residues. Trimming left V 6 bases short and J 0 bases short, with 6 bases between. Looked up from germline, CDR1 is LNHDA and CDR2 is SQIVND (reference sequence). This CDR3 reads CASSGRSYNEQFF. CDR3 nucleotides: TGTGCCAGTAGCGGCCGCTCCTACAATGAGCAGTTCTTC.

This clonotype was recorded many times. This chain uses TRBV30 with TRBJ1-2; D is unclear. V lost 5 bases to trimming and J lost 5 bases, with 15 bases between them. The CDR3 sequence is 13 residues long. Germline V gene lookup returns CDR1 GTSNPN and CDR2 SVGIG (reference sequence). The DNA for the CDR3 is TGTGCCTGGTCTTCCGGGCCTCCGTATGGCTACACCTTC. Protein sequence: CAWSSGPPYGYTF.

This sequence joins TRBV7-2 and TRBJ2-4, with 10 bases lining up with TRBD2. The J segment lost 0 bases and the V segment lost 5 bases, leaving 13 bases of the junction unmatched. CDR1 is SGHTA and CDR2 is FQGNSA in the germline V gene. This CDR3 region has 19 residues. The CDR3 DNA reads as TGTGCCAGCAGCGAAGGAACTAGCGGGGTGGGAATAGCCAAAAACATTCAGTACTTC. This translates into CASSEGTSGVGIAKNIQYF.

This clonotype was picked up a small number of times. For the CDR3, the DNA is TGTGCCAGCAGCCAGACAGGGTTAAACACCGGGGAGCTGTTTTTT. Protein product: CASSQTGLNTGELFF. The chain carries TRBV7-9 and TRBJ2-2, with 7 bases that match TRBD1. The ends lost 5 bases at V and 2 bases at J; junction bases unmatched: 5. Germline CDR1 SEHNR, CDR2 FQNEAQ (reference sequence). This CDR3 is built from 15 residues.

V gene TRBV6-1 combines with J gene TRBJ1-1; D is ambiguous. Trimming shortened V by 6 bases and J by 3 bases, and 14 bases separated the two germline ends. Per the germline V gene, CDR1 is MNHNS and CDR2 is SASEGT. This CDR3 comprises 14 residues. CDR3 amino acids: CASRTSLADTEAFF. Here the CDR3 DNA reads TGTGCCAGCAGGACGAGTTTGGCTGACACTGAAGCTTTCTTT.

This clonotype was recorded once. The V call is TRBV12-3 or TRBV12-4, the J call TRBJ2-2; D remains unclear. The CDR3 length is 14 residues. V dropped 3 bases and J dropped 1 base, with 6 bases sitting between them. CDR3 amino acids: CASSFLLNTGELFF. DNA for the CDR3: TGTGCCAGCAGTTTTCTATTGAACACCGGGGAGCTGTTTTTT.

In this sample, this clonotype turned up a few times. J is TRBJ1-1 and V is TRBV29-1, with D maybe TRBD1 (6 bases). The CDR3 has 11 residues. The germline CDR1 and CDR2 sequences are SQVTM and ANQGSEA. V lost 6 bases and J lost 10, with 15 bases in between. CDR3 residues: CSVKGTSSAFF. CDR3 coding DNA: TGCAGCGTGAAAGGGACAAGCTCAGCTTTCTTT.

The V call is TRBV20-1, the J call TRBJ1-2, with a weak D call TRBD1 (6 bases). Germline V gives CDR1 DFQATT, CDR2 SNEGSKA (reference sequence). Trimming stripped 2 bases from V and 3 bases from J, with 10 bases between. The CDR3 totals 13 residues. The CDR3 coding sequence is TGCAGTGCTAGATGGGGGGGGCACTATGGCTACACCTTC. This sequence encodes CSARWGGHYGYTF.

The genes are TRBV13 and TRBJ2-3; D is possibly TRBD2 (6 bases). The V end lost 5 bases, the J end lost 0 bases, and 12 bases lay between the germline ends. This CDR3 is built from 15 residues. The germline gives CDR1 PRHDT, CDR2 FYEKMQ (reference sequence). CDR3 DNA sequence: TGTGCCAGCAGCGAAAACCGGGGGAGCACAGATACGCAGTATTTT. Translation: CASSENRGSTDTQYF.